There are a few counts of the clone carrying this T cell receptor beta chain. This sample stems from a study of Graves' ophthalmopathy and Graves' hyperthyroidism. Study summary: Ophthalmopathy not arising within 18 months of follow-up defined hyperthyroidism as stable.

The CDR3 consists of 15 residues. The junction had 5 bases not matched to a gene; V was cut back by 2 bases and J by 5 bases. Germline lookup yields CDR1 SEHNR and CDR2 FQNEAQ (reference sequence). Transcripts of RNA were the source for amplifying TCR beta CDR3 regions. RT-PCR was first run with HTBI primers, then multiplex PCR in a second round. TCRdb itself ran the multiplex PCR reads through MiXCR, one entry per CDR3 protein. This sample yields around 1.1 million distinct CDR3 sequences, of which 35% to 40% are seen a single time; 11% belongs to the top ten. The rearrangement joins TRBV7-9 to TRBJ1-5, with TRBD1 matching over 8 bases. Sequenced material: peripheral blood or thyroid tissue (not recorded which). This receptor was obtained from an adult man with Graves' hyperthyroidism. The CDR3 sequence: CASSLTGGKDQPQHF. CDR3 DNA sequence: TGTGCCAGCAGCTTAACAGGGGGGAAGGATCAGCCCCAGCATTTT.